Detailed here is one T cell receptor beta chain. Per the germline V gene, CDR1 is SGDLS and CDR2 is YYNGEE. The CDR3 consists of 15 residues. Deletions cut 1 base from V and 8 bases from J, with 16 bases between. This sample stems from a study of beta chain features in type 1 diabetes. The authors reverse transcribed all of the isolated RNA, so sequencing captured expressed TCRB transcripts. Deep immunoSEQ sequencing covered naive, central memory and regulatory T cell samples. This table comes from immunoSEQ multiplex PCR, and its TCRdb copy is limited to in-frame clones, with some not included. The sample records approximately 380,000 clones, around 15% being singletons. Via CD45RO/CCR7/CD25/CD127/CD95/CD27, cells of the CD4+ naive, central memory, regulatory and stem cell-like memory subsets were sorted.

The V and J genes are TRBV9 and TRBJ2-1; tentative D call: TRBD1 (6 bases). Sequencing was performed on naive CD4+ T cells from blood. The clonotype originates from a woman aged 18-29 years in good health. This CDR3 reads CASSVSLGQYDEQFF. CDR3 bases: TGTGCCAGCAGCGTAAGTCTAGGACAGTACGATGAGCAGTTCTTC.